This passage covers 14 T cell receptor beta chains from one sample sequenced in a study of blood T cell repertoires in COVID-19 (dated by TCRdb to about 2020). The library was generated by the immunoSEQ multiplex PCR assay. What TCRdb holds here is the immuneACCESS table cut down to in-frame rearrangements. Part of the clones is not present; checked against another copy, under half of the missing clones reflect an unresolved V gene, and the others are unexplained. For this sample there are almost 85,000 clones; around 88% appear just once. The ten largest account for 1% to 1.5% of the sample. The sample was PBMCs or T cells enriched from blood (not recorded which). These receptors were taken from a woman aged 50 to 60 with acute COVID-19.

The chain links TRBV15 to TRBJ1-4, with TRBD1 identical over 7 bases. After removal of 2 bases from V and 7 bases from J, the junction contained 13 bases not matched to a gene. The germline V gene has CDR1 LNHNV and CDR2 YYDKDF (reference sequence). CDR3 length: 17 residues. In nucleotides, the CDR3 is TGTGCCACCAGCAGAAGGACACAGACAGGGCGGGGTGAAAAACTGTTTTTT. Its protein is CATSRRTQTGRGEKLFF. The whole variable domain, filled in from reference TRBV15 and TRBJ1-4, reads DAMVIQNPRYQVTQFGKPVTLSCSQTLNHNVMYWYQQKSSQAPKLLFHYYDKDFNNEADTPDNFQSRRPNTSFCFLDIRSPGLGDTAMYLCATSRRTQTGRGEKLFFGSGTQLSVL.

The chain joins TRBV12-5 to TRBJ1-3; 9 bases agree with TRBD1. V shed 3 bases, J shed 3 bases, and the junction held 12 bases outside the gene matches. CDR1 is LGHNT and CDR2 is FRNRAP in the germline V gene. The CDR3 is 18 amino acids. CDR3 residues: CASGFSLRDRDHGNTIYF. In nucleotides, the CDR3 is TGTGCTAGTGGTTTCTCGCTCCGGGACAGGGACCATGGAAACACCATATATTTT.

The V and J genes are TRBV5-1 and TRBJ2-2; 7 bases align to TRBD1. The CDR3 spans 17 residues. The germline V gene has CDR1 SGHRS and CDR2 YFSETQ. V dropped 0 bases and J dropped 6; count of bases not matched to a gene: 11. The CDR3 nucleotides read TGCGCCAGCAGCTTGGGACCGACAGGGTCTAGGCCCGGGGAGCTGTTTTTT. Its protein product is CASSLGPTGSRPGELFF. Together with reference TRBV5-1 and TRBJ2-2, the CDR3 gives the full variable domain: KAGVTQTPRYLIKTRGQQVTLSCSPISGHRSVSWYQQTPGQGLQFLFEYFSETQRNKGNFPGRFSGRQFSNSRSEMNVSTLELGDSALYLCASSLGPTGSRPGELFFGEGSRLTVL.

The CDR3 DNA reads TGCGCCAGCAGTAAACCCCGGCTAGGGGGCACAGATACGCAGTATTTT. As protein: CASSKPRLGGTDTQYF. V gene TRBV10-2 combines with J gene TRBJ2-3; TRBD1 might be the D (5 bases). There are 16 residues in the CDR3. CDR1 and CDR2 from the germline V gene are WSHSY and SAAADI. The V gene lost 5 bases and the J gene lost 1 base, with 16 bases spanning the gap.

V and J are TRBV7-2 and TRBJ2-7, with 12 bases that match TRBD2. The CDR3 consists of 18 residues. Germline lookup yields CDR1 SGHTA and CDR2 FQGNSA. Trimming at V came to 5 bases and at J to 1 base, leaving 12 bases not matched to a gene. For the CDR3, the DNA is TGTGCCAGCAGCCCTAGGGCGGGACTAGCGGGTGGGTCCTACGAGCAGTACTTC. It encodes CASSPRAGLAGGSYEQYF.

The chain couples TRBV10-3 to TRBJ1-2, with D maybe TRBD1 (6 bases). The CDR3 sequence is 13 residues long. V lost 11 bases and J lost 7, with 20 bases in between. Germline V gene data show CDR1 as ENHRY and CDR2 as SYGVKD. CDR3 sequence: CASRGGQGVGYTF. CDR3 coding DNA: TGTGCCTCCAGGGGTGGGCAGGGAGTTGGCTACACCTTC.

V and J are TRBV20-1 and TRBJ2-1; a weak D match, TRBD2 (6 bases). The CDR3 is made up of 11 amino acids. Germline loops: CDR1 DFQATT, CDR2 SNEGSKA (reference sequence). Here the CDR3 DNA reads TGCAGCGGGGGCTCCTACAATGAGCAGTTCTTC. Its translation: CSGGSYNEQFF.

V is TRBV7-6 and J is TRBJ2-2; D is uncertain. V gave up 1 base and J gave up 6 bases, with 9 bases separating them. CDR1 SGHVS and CDR2 FNYEAQ come from the germline V gene. The CDR3 covers 14 residues. CDR3 sequence reads: CASSLGPSAGELFF. CDR3 in DNA: TGTGCCAGCAGCTTAGGCCCCTCGGCCGGGGAGCTGTTTTTT.

CDR3 nucleotide sequence: TGTGCCGTCGCTGGGGAGACCTATGGCTACACCTTC. This codes for CAVAGETYGYTF. The chain links TRBV10-3 to TRBJ1-2; the D is unclear. The CDR3 consists of 12 residues. The V end lost 11 bases, the J end lost 4 bases, and 14 bases lay between the germline ends. Germline V lookup: CDR1 ENHRY, CDR2 SYGVKD.

The CDR3 region is CASSPRTSGRINEQFF. The CDR3 DNA reads as TGTGCCAGCAGCCCCCGGACTAGCGGGAGAATCAATGAGCAGTTCTTC. This sequence joins TRBV11-2 and TRBJ2-1; 13 bases align to TRBD2. In germline, CDR1 is SGHAT, CDR2 FQNNGV. The CDR3 consists of 16 residues. V lost 5 bases and J lost 6; bases outside the gene matches: 7.

This clone has only one observation. The chain uses TRBV29-1 and TRBJ1-1; 7 nucleotides align to TRBD1. The germline gives CDR1 SQVTM, CDR2 ANQGSEA. The V segment lost 0 bases and the J segment 5 bases; nucleotides outside the gene matches: 6. This CDR3 has 14 amino acids. The CDR3 region is CSVEENRGMTEAFF. The CDR3 coding sequence is TGCAGCGTTGAAGAGAACAGGGGAATGACTGAAGCTTTCTTT. The full variable domain, its missing parts supplied by reference TRBV29-1 and TRBJ1-1, is SAVISQKPSRDICQRGTSLTIQCQVDSQVTMMFWYRQQPGQSLTLIATANQGSEATYESGFVIDKFPISRPNLTFSTLTVSNMSPEDSSIYLCSVEENRGMTEAFFGQGTRLTVV.

V and J are TRBV7-2 and TRBJ2-2, with 10 bases aligning to TRBD2. In germline, CDR1 is SGHTA, CDR2 FQGNSA. The junction had 7 bases not matched to a gene; V was cut back by 5 bases and J by 4 bases. The length of the CDR3 is 16 residues. CDR3 DNA: TGTGCCAGCAGCATCACTAGCGGGGAGGGCACCGGGGAGCTGTTTTTT. Amino acid sequence: CASSITSGEGTGELFF.

This clone has more than one count but fewer than ten. V is TRBV14 and J is TRBJ1-4; D uncertain. CDR3 length: 15 amino acids. Per germline, CDR1 SGHDN and CDR2 FVKESK. V lost 4 bases and J lost 7, with 16 bases in between. CDR3 protein: CASSRTKNLPEKLFF. In nucleotides, the CDR3 is TGTGCCAGCAGCCGCACAAAAAACCTCCCTGAAAAACTGTTTTTT.

The chain couples TRBV7-2 to TRBJ2-7; D is unresolved. Germline assignment: CDR1 SGHTA and CDR2 FQGNSA. CDR3 length: 15 amino acids. Deletions cut 2 bases from V and 4 bases from J, with 15 bases between. CDR3: CASSLSGQLLYEQYF. In DNA form, the CDR3 reads TGTGCCAGCAGCTTATCCGGCCAACTACTATACGAGCAGTACTTC.